This T cell receptor beta chain was recorded in a study of blood T cells in healthy people across ages. With 4 bases clipped from V and 8 bases from J, the junction kept 9 bases outside the gene matches. Germline loops: CDR1 LGHDT, CDR2 YNNKEL (reference sequence). The CDR3 is made up of 15 amino acids. Then a second PCR, running roughly 7 to 11 cycles, was carried out with a sample-barcoded 5' primer and a J-beta primer mix. TCRdb reprocessed the 5' RACE reads with MiXCR, giving one entry per CDR3 protein. The profile shows roughly 730,000 distinct CDR3 sequences, more than 55% of them singletons. Comments on this clonotype: Its antigen is not identified.

Those donating, healthy Caucasian individuals from Russia, were aged about 6 to 95. The study's findings and limits: A strong correlation was found between TCR beta diversity and the percentage of naive T cells.

The receptor was isolated from a man in his forties in good health. The chain links TRBV3-1 to TRBJ1-2; 11 nucleotides agree with TRBD1. The sample taken for sequencing was blood. The CDR3 loop is CASSRSDRGPGGYTF. As DNA, the CDR3 is TGTGCCAGCAGCCGGTCGGACAGGGGGCCGGGAGGCTACACCTTC.